The 24 T cell receptor beta chains below come from one sample, sequenced in a study of T cells in localized non-small cell lung cancer. The table came from immunoSEQ multiplex PCR; TCRdb's copy has only in-frame clones and leaves some out. The sample lists tens of thousands of clones; 60% to 85% were seen once. Here the sequenced sample was PBMCs, taken before any cancer treatment. The receptors were sampled from a man between 40 and 70 years old with stage II squamous cell lung carcinoma.

The V call is TRBV18, the J call TRBJ1-2; D unclear. V lost 2 bases and J 2 bases, leaving 12 bases between the germline ends. From germline, CDR1 is KGHSH and CDR2 LQKENI. This CDR3 comprises 15 residues. Here the CDR3 reads CASSPTPSPNYGYTF. In DNA form, the CDR3 reads TGTGCCAGCTCACCAACCCCCAGCCCAAACTATGGCTACACCTTC.

The chain links TRBV11-2 to TRBJ2-1; 9 bases are a match to TRBD2. Unmatched junction bases numbered 6, after V lost 4 bases and J lost 8 bases. This CDR3 comprises 14 residues. Germline V gene lookup returns CDR1 SGHAT and CDR2 FQNNGV. This CDR3 reads CASSSGTSKDEQFF. The CDR3 coding sequence is TGTGCCAGCAGCTCCGGGACTAGCAAGGATGAGCAGTTCTTC.

This clone has a handful of counts. The chain is built from TRBV7-2 and TRBJ2-3, with no clear D. Germline CDR1 reads SGHTA; CDR2 reads FQGNSA. Trimming took off 3 bases at V and 12 bases at J, with 10 bases between the two ends. This CDR3 is built from 11 residues. The CDR3: CASSFRERQYF. CDR3 nucleotide sequence: TGTGCCAGCAGCTTTAGGGAAAGACAGTATTTT.

The J gene is TRBJ2-3, the V gene TRBV14; TRBD2 matches at 7 bases. The CDR3 covers 16 residues. V was clipped by 6 bases and J by 0 bases; unmatched bases: 9. Germline V gene sequence: CDR1 SGHDN, CDR2 FVKESK. Written as DNA, the CDR3 is TGTGCCAGCAGTCAATCTAGCGGTTTTAGCACAGATACGCAGTATTTT. This translates into CASSQSSGFSTDTQYF.

The chain uses TRBV2 and TRBJ1-2; TRBD1 aligns across 8 bases. CDR3 size: 15 residues. The germline gives CDR1 SNHLY, CDR2 FYNNEI. The J segment lost 7 bases and the V segment lost 11 bases, leaving 18 bases of the junction unmatched. CDR3 sequence: CAGEPTGTGKSGYTF. CDR3 DNA: TGTGCCGGCGAACCTACCGGGACAGGCAAAAGTGGCTACACCTTC.

J is TRBJ2-1 and V is TRBV5-4; D is perhaps TRBD1 (6 bases). The CDR3 sequence is 15 residues long. The V gene lost 3 bases and the J gene lost 4 bases, with 14 bases spanning the gap. The germline V gene has CDR1 SGHNT and CDR2 YYREEE (reference sequence). The DNA of the CDR3 is TGTGCCAGCAGCTGGATGGGGGCCGCTTACAATGAGCAGTTCTTC. Translation: CASSWMGAAYNEQFF.

The CDR3 region is CASSRTGGSNTEAFF. In DNA, the CDR3 is TGTGCCAGCTCAAGGACAGGGGGATCGAACACTGAAGCTTTCTTT. The V and J genes are TRBV18 and TRBJ1-1, with 10 nucleotides matching TRBD1. Looked up from germline, CDR1 is KGHSH and CDR2 is LQKENI. After removal of 5 bases from V and 1 base from J, the junction contained 4 bases not matched to a gene. The CDR3 extends over 15 amino acids.

J is TRBJ1-5 and V is TRBV7-2; 7 bases are shared with TRBD1. This CDR3 has 14 amino acids. V gave up 4 bases and J gave up 2 bases; unmatched junction bases: 2. Germline V gene data show CDR1 as SGHTA and CDR2 as FQGNSA. CDR3 nucleotide sequence: TGTGCCAGCAGCTCCACAGGGGGCAATCAGCCCCAGCATTTT. Its protein is CASSSTGGNQPQHF.

This rearrangement joins TRBV28 to TRBJ1-4; D gene uncertain. Germline V CDR1 and CDR2: MDHEN, SYDVKM. V was cut by 2 bases and J by 10 bases, with 14 bases left in between. This CDR3 comprises 14 residues. CDR3 sequence (DNA): TGTGCCAGCAGTTTAGAGCGGCCTCGAGGAAAACTGTTTTTT. This gives the protein CASSLERPRGKLFF.

The rearrangement links TRBV28 to TRBJ1-2; D uncertain. CDR1 MDHEN and CDR2 SYDVKM come from the germline V gene. The CDR3 has 14 residues. Trimming removed 3 bases from V and 1 base from J, with 9 bases in between. The CDR3 sequence is CASSLNGDNYGYTF. DNA for the CDR3: TGTGCCAGCAGTTTGAACGGGGATAACTATGGCTACACCTTC.

This clone appeared a few times. The rearrangement uses TRBV7-2 and TRBJ1-6; D not resolved. This CDR3 has 14 amino acids. Germline assignment: CDR1 SGHTA and CDR2 FQGNSA. Trimming pared 5 bases from V and 4 bases from J, leaving 9 bases between. Here the CDR3 reads CASSPGGYNSPLHF. In DNA, the CDR3 is TGTGCCAGCAGCCCAGGAGGGTATAATTCACCCCTCCACTTT.

The V gene is TRBV19, the J gene TRBJ2-2; TRBD2 matches 13 bases. Germline CDR1 is LNHDA and CDR2 is SQIVND (reference sequence). J was trimmed by 6 bases and V by 7 bases; bases with no gene match: 5. The CDR3 has 15 amino acids. CDR3 DNA: TGTGCCAGTACCACTAGCGGGAGGGCCGCCGGGGAGCTGTTTTTT. Residues: CASTTSGRAAGELFF.

The chain uses TRBV7-9 and TRBJ1-4; a weak D match, TRBD1 (5 bases). The V gene's germline CDR1 is SEHNR and CDR2 FQNEAQ (reference sequence). The V end was cut by 4 bases, the J end by 6 bases, with 12 bases between. The CDR3 consists of 14 residues. Here the CDR3 reads CASSSSGTHEKLFF. In DNA, the CDR3 is TGTGCCAGCAGCTCCTCCGGGACCCATGAAAAACTGTTTTTT.

This clone was observed a handful of times. This chain connects TRBV9 to TRBJ1-4; D is undetermined. The V gene's germline CDR1 is SGDLS and CDR2 YYNGEE. The CDR3 length is 16 residues. Trimming took off 3 bases at V and 0 bases at J, with 12 bases between the two ends. CDR3 sequence reads: CASSAGRYTTNEKLFF. CDR3 bases: TGTGCCAGCAGCGCGGGCAGATACACAACTAATGAAAAACTGTTTTTT. Full variable domain (rest looked up from reference TRBV9 and TRBJ1-4): DSGVTQTPKHLITATGQRVTLRCSPRSGDLSVYWYQQSLDQGLQFLIQYYNGEERAKGNILERFSAQQFPDLHSELNLSSLELGDSALYFCASSAGRYTTNEKLFFGSGTQLSVL.

V usage is TRBV10-3 and J usage is TRBJ2-1, with D perhaps matching TRBD1 (5 bases). The V end lost 2 bases, the J end lost 1 base, and 9 bases lay between the germline ends. Germline V gene sequence: CDR1 ENHRY, CDR2 SYGVKD. The CDR3 loop spans 15 amino acids. CDR3 DNA sequence: TGTGCCATCAGTGAGGGCAGGGCTTCCTACAATGAGCAGTTCTTC. This gives the protein CAISEGRASYNEQFF.

V and J are TRBV6-6 and TRBJ1-5; D is unclear. The V and J ends lost 0 bases and 0 bases respectively, with 6 bases between them. Looked up from germline, CDR1 is MNHNY and CDR2 is SVGAGI (reference sequence). This CDR3 is 15 amino acids long. DNA for the CDR3: TGTGCCAGCAGTTACTCGCACATTAGCAATCAGCCCCAGCATTTT. Its translation is CASSYSHISNQPQHF.

This clone turned up a few times. This sequence joins TRBV7-9 and TRBJ2-5; D unresolved. Per germline, CDR1 SEHNR and CDR2 FQNEAQ (reference sequence). The CDR3 consists of 13 residues. Trimming stripped 5 bases from V and 3 bases from J, with 10 bases between. DNA of the CDR3: TGTGCCAGCAGCCCCCAGACCAAAGAGACCCAGTACTTC. This gives the protein CASSPQTKETQYF.

CDR3 sequence reads: CASSRSGGKETQYF. The CDR3 DNA is TGTGCCAGCAGCCGTAGCGGGGGAAAAGAGACCCAGTACTTC. The chain couples TRBV27 to TRBJ2-5, with 9 bases that match TRBD2. The CDR3 extends over 14 amino acids. Germline CDR1 is MNHEY and CDR2 is SMNVEV (reference sequence). Trimming removed 6 bases from V and 3 bases from J; junction bases left unmatched: 5.

The rearrangement uses TRBV28 and TRBJ1-2, with D hard to call. The CDR3 contains 15 residues. V was trimmed by 1 base and J by 9 bases, leaving 18 bases between them. Germline V gene data show CDR1 as MDHEN and CDR2 as SYDVKM. The CDR3 here is CASSLLGEESQRYTF. Written as DNA, the CDR3 is TGTGCCAGCAGTTTATTGGGTGAGGAGAGCCAGCGCTACACCTTC.

The chain recombines TRBV5-8 with TRBJ1-2; D is perhaps TRBD1 (6 bases). The germline V gene has CDR1 SGHTS and CDR2 YDEGEE. CDR3 length equals 13 residues. Trimming left V 1 base short and J 6 bases short, with 10 bases between. CDR3 in amino acids: CASSLPSGDGYTF. DNA for the CDR3: TGTGCCAGCAGCTTGCCCTCAGGGGATGGCTACACCTTC.

This rearrangement joins TRBV6-6 to TRBJ1-5, with a possible D match to TRBD1 (5 bases). Trimming stripped 6 bases from V and 7 bases from J, with 16 bases between. Looked up from germline, CDR1 is MNHNY and CDR2 is SVGAGI (reference sequence). The CDR3 sequence is 14 residues long. The CDR3 nucleotides are TGTGCCAGCAGATCAGACAGTGGGGGACAGCCCCAGCATTTT. Translation: CASRSDSGGQPQHF.

The chain's CDR3 is CASSLQGNTEAFF. CDR3 sequence (DNA): TGTGCCAGCAGCTTACAGGGGAACACTGAAGCTTTCTTT. This sequence joins TRBV11-2 and TRBJ1-1; tentatively, D is TRBD1 (5 bases). Trimming removed 2 bases at V and 1 base at J, with 5 bases between. Germline assignment: CDR1 SGHAT and CDR2 FQNNGV. CDR3 length: 13 residues.

The CDR3 DNA follows: TGTGCCACCAGCAGTATAAGGACAGGGGGCTTGGCGGGCCTCCAGTACTTC. Its protein is CATSSIRTGGLAGLQYF. The rearrangement joins TRBV15 to TRBJ2-5; 11 bases are shared with TRBD1. The CDR3 spans 17 residues. V lost 3 bases to trimming and J lost 10 bases; unmatched junction nucleotides: 16. The germline gives CDR1 LNHNV, CDR2 YYDKDF (reference sequence).

This rearrangement joins TRBV7-9 to TRBJ1-6, with no clear D. Trimming cost V 1 base and J 7 bases, with 5 bases left between them. CDR3 length: 13 residues. CDR1 is SEHNR, CDR2 FQNEAQ, per germline (reference sequence). In DNA, the CDR3 is TGTGCCAGCAGCTTAGAGGCCAATTCACCCCTCCACTTT. As protein: CASSLEANSPLHF.